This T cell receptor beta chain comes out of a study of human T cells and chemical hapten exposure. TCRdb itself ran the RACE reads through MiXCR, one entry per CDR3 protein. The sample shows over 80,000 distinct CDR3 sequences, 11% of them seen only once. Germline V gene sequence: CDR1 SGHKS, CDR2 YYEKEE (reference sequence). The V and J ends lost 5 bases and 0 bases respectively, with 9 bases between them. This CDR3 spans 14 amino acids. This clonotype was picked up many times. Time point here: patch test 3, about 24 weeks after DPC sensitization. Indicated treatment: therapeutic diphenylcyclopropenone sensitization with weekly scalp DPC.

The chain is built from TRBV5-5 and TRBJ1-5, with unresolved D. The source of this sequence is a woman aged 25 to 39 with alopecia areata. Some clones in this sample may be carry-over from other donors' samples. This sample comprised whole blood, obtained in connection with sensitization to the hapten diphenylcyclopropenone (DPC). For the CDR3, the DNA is TGTGCCAGCAGGGCGGGGATTAGCAATCAGCCCCAGCATTTT. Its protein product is CASRAGISNQPQHF.